Listed below are T cell receptor beta chains from one sample, sequenced in a study of cytomegalovirus exposure and HLA in healthy donors. Profiling relied on immunoSEQ multiplex PCR, and the TCRdb table lists in-frame clones only, not all of them. Here the sample table reports under 200,000 clones. What was sequenced was PBMCs. The receptors were sampled from a man aged 25 to 45 in good health and CMV-seronegative. CDR3s include the opening cysteine and the closing phenylalanine or tryptophan. A D gene is named only where the DNA matches it firmly.

d_gene,v_gene,j_gene,CDR3aa
-,TRBV13,TRBJ2-7,CASSLRRGSSYEQYF
TRBD1,TRBV5-1,TRBJ1-3,CASRSTGGPSGNTIYF
-,TRBV13,TRBJ2-1,CASSWAGEQFF
TRBD2,TRBV6-1,TRBJ2-3,CASSESAPWAGVTDTQYF
TRBD1,TRBV18,TRBJ1-2,CASSQGAGGYTF
TRBD2,TRBV5-1,TRBJ2-3,CASSLGTSGTDTQYF
-,TRBV18,TRBJ1-1,CASSPRDGGAEAFF
TRBD1,TRBV6-6,TRBJ1-2,CASSYSSGQGSGYTF
-,TRBV7-9,TRBJ2-1,CASSLEWEYAGASNEQFF
TRBD1,TRBV6-5,TRBJ1-4,CASSYGTGGDGEKLFF
TRBD2,TRBV30,TRBJ2-3,CATGGARGGRTDTQYF
TRBD1,TRBV5-1,-,CASAPMGTGGRSHEQYF
-,TRBV5-4,TRBJ2-6,CASTPFEGANVLTF
TRBD1,TRBV5-6,TRBJ2-7,CASRPDRGLYEQYF
-,TRBV29-1,TRBJ2-7,CSVLEFYEQYF
-,TRBV29-1,TRBJ1-2,CSVDEGVDGYTF
-,TRBV30,TRBJ1-4,CAGKAQGNEKLFF
TRBD1,TRBV7-6,TRBJ2-3,CASSARQGISTDTQYF
-,TRBV18,TRBJ2-7,CASSPRTVSYEQYF
-,TRBV6-5,TRBJ2-7,CASSQDSANRYEQYF
-,TRBV23-1,TRBJ2-4,CASSQSGLAKNIQYF
-,TRBV19,TRBJ1-1,CASSIASRANTEAFF
-,TRBV6-1,TRBJ1-3,CASSGASPLYSGNTIYF
-,TRBV5-6,TRBJ1-2,CASTLGGANYGYTF
TRBD1,TRBV6-5,TRBJ1-2,CASSQPFDRGRGYTF
TRBD2,TRBV9,TRBJ2-3,CASSPRTSGLFTDTQYF
-,TRBV7-6,TRBJ2-5,CASSLSGTGIETQYF
-,TRBV18,TRBJ2-5,CASSLPGSYKGTQYF
-,TRBV9,TRBJ2-1,CASSVSSGQIYNEQFF
-,TRBV2,TRBJ2-5,CASPQGWGETQYF
-,TRBV5-8,TRBJ1-5,CASSLVPGGNQSQHF
-,TRBV27,TRBJ1-1,CASSLGRNTEAFF
-,TRBV7-2,TRBJ2-3,CASSLEGGTDTQYF
TRBD1,TRBV29-1,TRBJ1-5,CSVRQGLGNQPQHF
TRBD1,TRBV5-6,TRBJ2-3,CASSLRTGPTDTQYF
-,TRBV11-3,TRBJ1-2,CASSFGGAADYGYTF
TRBD1,TRBV19,TRBJ1-2,CASSRSGGNHYGYTF
-,TRBV29-1,TRBJ2-7,CSVEDPSYEQYF
TRBD1,TRBV9,TRBJ2-5,CASSVVGQGTETQYF
-,TRBV5-1,TRBJ2-7,CASSWGRQVSSSYEQYF
TRBD2,TRBV5-4,TRBJ2-3,CASSSTSGNTDTQYF
-,TRBV27,TRBJ2-1,CASSPGTGYNEQFF
TRBD1,TRBV5-1,TRBJ1-2,CASRQQGRPPGTGSGGYTF
-,TRBV27,TRBJ2-6,CASLGSYNLFWSGANVLTF
TRBD1,TRBV7-9,TRBJ1-4,CASSLGTAVGEKLFF
-,TRBV2,TRBJ2-3,CASTRGGTDTQYF
-,TRBV5-1,TRBJ1-2,CASSLGQDYGYTF
TRBD1,TRBV6-5,TRBJ1-1,CASSKTGVASAEAFF